A single sample is the source of the 32 T cell receptor beta chains below, sequenced in a study of human T cells and chemical hapten exposure. MiXCR, run by TCRdb on the RACE reads, gives a single entry per CDR3 protein. The repertoire includes about 260,000 distinct CDR3 sequences, about 9.4% of them detected once, and approximately 2.3% sits in the top ten. The time point is: pre-sensitization, week 0. Specified treatment: therapeutic diphenylcyclopropenone sensitization with weekly scalp DPC. The sample in question was whole blood, obtained in connection with sensitization to the hapten diphenylcyclopropenone (DPC). Receptors originate from a woman between 40 and 55 years old with alopecia areata. Some clones in this sample may be carry-over from other donors' samples.

This clonotype was detected many times. V is TRBV12-2 and J is TRBJ2-3. TRBV12-2 is recorded as a pseudogene. This CDR3 is 15 amino acids long. The DNA of the CDR3 is TGTGCAAGTCGCTTCTTGGAATGCTACACAGATACGCAGTATTTT. Its translation: CASRFLECYTDTQYF.

This clonotype turned up a few times. The gene calls are TRBV20-1 and TRBJ2-7; tentative D call: TRBD1 (6 bases). Trimming left V 2 bases short and J 0 bases short, with 14 bases between. Germline CDR1 DFQATT, CDR2 SNEGSKA (reference sequence). The CDR3 runs 15 residues. This CDR3 reads CSARLGQTNSYEQYF. As DNA, the CDR3 is TGCAGTGCTAGACTAGGACAGACTAACTCCTACGAGCAGTACTTC.

This clonotype was counted only a few times. The genes are TRBV4-2 and TRBJ2-1; TRBD2 matches at 8 bases. Germline CDR1 LGHNA, CDR2 YNFKEQ. The V and J ends lost 1 base and 8 bases, in that order; junction bases with no gene match: 13. The CDR3 runs 17 residues. In nucleotides, the CDR3 is TGTGCCAGCAGCCAAGTAGAAAAAGCGGGAGCTCCCCATGAGCAGTTCTTC. This sequence encodes CASSQVEKAGAPHEQFF.

In its sample, this clonotype was seen a few times. V and J are TRBV2 and TRBJ1-5, with a weak D call TRBD1 (5 bases). CDR3 length: 15 residues. Trimming removed 2 bases from V and 4 bases from J, with 12 bases in between. Germline-derived CDR1 and CDR2 are SNHLY and FYNNEI. CDR3 amino acids: CASSERQGRNQPQHF. The CDR3 DNA is TGTGCCAGCAGTGAACGTCAGGGTCGGAATCAGCCCCAGCATTTT.

The genes are TRBV7-2 and TRBJ2-4; D is unresolved. V was trimmed by 8 bases and J by 15 bases, leaving 17 bases between them. CDR3 length: 11 residues. Germline V gives CDR1 SGHTA, CDR2 FQGNSA. For the CDR3, the DNA is TGTGCCAGCGACGCCGGAGTAGATCGGTACTTC. It yields the protein CASDAGVDRYF.

Ten or more counts support this clonotype. J is TRBJ2-3 and V is TRBV18; the match to TRBD2 covers 11 bases. V was clipped by 4 bases and J by 0 bases; unmatched bases: 0. CDR3 length: 15 residues. From germline, CDR1 is KGHSH and CDR2 LQKENI. CDR3 DNA sequence: TGTGCCAGCTCACGACTAGCGGGAAGCACAGATACGCAGTATTTT. It codes for CASSRLAGSTDTQYF.

This clonotype was detected only a few times. The rearrangement links TRBV7-8 to TRBJ2-7, with 10 bases aligning to TRBD2. J was trimmed by 2 bases and V by 5 bases; bases with no gene match: 6. There are 15 residues in the CDR3. Germline values: CDR1 SGHVS, CDR2 FQNEAQ. The CDR3: CASSGSGRRAYEQYF. Here the CDR3 DNA reads TGTGCCAGCAGCGGTAGCGGGAGGAGGGCCTACGAGCAGTACTTC.

In this sample, this clonotype turned up many times. This chain connects TRBV4-3 to TRBJ1-1; tentative D call: TRBD1 (6 bases). Germline values: CDR1 LGHNA, CDR2 YSLEER. V was shortened by 4 bases and J by 4 bases, with 16 bases between the two germline ends. CDR3 size: 15 residues. The DNA of the CDR3 is TGCGCCAGCAGCCCCTCCGAGGGGGACTCCACTGAAGCTTTCTTT. As protein: CASSPSEGDSTEAFF.

This chain connects TRBV19 to TRBJ2-7; 8 nucleotides agree with TRBD1. Germline CDR1 and CDR2: LNHDA and SQIVND (reference sequence). Trimming took 5 bases from V and 5 from J; bases not matched to a gene: 5. The CDR3 sequence is 13 residues long. This CDR3 reads CASSSQGADEQYF. The CDR3 bases are TGTGCCAGTAGTTCGCAGGGGGCGGACGAGCAGTACTTC.

This clonotype was counted at least ten times. The rearrangement links TRBV3-1 to TRBJ1-5; no reliable D call. Trimming cost V 0 bases and J 4 bases, with 4 bases left between them. The CDR3 consists of 13 residues. The V gene's germline CDR1 is LGHDT and CDR2 YNNKEL (reference sequence). The CDR3: CASSQERNQPQHF. DNA for the CDR3: TGTGCCAGCAGCCAAGAACGGAATCAGCCCCAGCATTTT.

J is TRBJ2-3 and V is TRBV28, with unresolved D. V shed 2 bases and J shed 1 base, with 10 bases lying between them. Germline CDR1 MDHEN, CDR2 SYDVKM. The CDR3 runs to 15 residues. In DNA, the CDR3 is TGTGCCAGCAGTTTACATCCCAGTCGCACAGATACGCAGTATTTT. Its protein is CASSLHPSRTDTQYF.

The chain combines TRBV2 with TRBJ2-3, with 7 bases aligning to TRBD2. CDR1 is SNHLY and CDR2 is FYNNEI in the germline V gene. The V gene end was trimmed by 5 bases and the J gene end by 6 bases; junction bases not matched to a gene: 8. The CDR3 extends over 14 amino acids. CDR3 sequence: CASSPGTILDTQYF. The CDR3 DNA reads as TGTGCCAGCAGTCCCGGGACTATTTTGGATACGCAGTATTTT.

The chain combines TRBV24-1 with TRBJ2-3; a weak D match, TRBD1 (6 bases). Germline CDR1 reads KGHDR; CDR2 reads SFDVKD. The ends were cut back, 3 bases at V and 7 bases at J, with 13 bases in the middle. CDR3 size: 14 residues. CDR3 sequence reads: CATSDPGQSYTQYF. DNA of the CDR3: TGTGCCACCAGTGATCCCGGACAGTCCTATACGCAGTATTTT.

The J gene is TRBJ2-7, the V gene TRBV28; 9 nucleotides line up with TRBD2. Germline CDR1 is MDHEN and CDR2 is SYDVKM. The CDR3 consists of 20 residues. Losses at the gene ends were 5 bases for V and 2 bases for J; bases not matched to a gene: 22. The CDR3 region has the DNA TGTGCCAGCAGTCCCCGACAGGGCAAAGCTCTAGCGGGATGGACCTACGAGCAGTACTTC. Its protein is CASSPRQGKALAGWTYEQYF.

This chain joins TRBV7-8 and TRBJ2-4; D call uncertain. Germline lookup yields CDR1 SGHVS and CDR2 FQNEAQ. The V gene lost 2 bases and the J gene lost 0 bases, with 17 bases spanning the gap. This CDR3 has 18 residues. The DNA of the CDR3 is TGTGCCAGCAGCTTAATCGTCGGAAAAGAACTAGCCAAAAACATTCAGTACTTC. It is translated as CASSLIVGKELAKNIQYF. Full variable domain (outside the CDR3, taken from reference TRBV7-8 and TRBJ2-4): GAGVSQSPRYKVAKRGQDVALRCDPISGHVSLFWYQQALGQGPEFLTYFQNEAQLDKSGLPSDRFFAERPEGSVSTLKIQRTQQEDSAVYLCASSLIVGKELAKNIQYFGAGTRLSVL.

The V and J genes are TRBV27 and TRBJ2-7; maybe TRBD2 (5 bases). The CDR3 loop spans 14 amino acids. The V end was cut by 2 bases, the J end by 3 bases, with 11 bases between. In germline, CDR1 is MNHEY, CDR2 SMNVEV (reference sequence). The CDR3 protein is CASSLAGINYEQYF. In DNA form, the CDR3 reads TGTGCCAGCAGTTTAGCCGGGATCAACTACGAGCAGTACTTC.

The chain links TRBV6-5 to TRBJ2-2, with 7 bases fitting TRBD1. The germline V gene encodes CDR1 MNHEY and CDR2 SVGAGI. This CDR3 contains 15 residues. After removal of 6 bases from V and 2 bases from J, the junction contained 6 bases not matched to a gene. Written as DNA, the CDR3 is TGTGCCAGCAGATACAGGGGCGCAAACACCGGGGAGCTGTTTTTT. Translation: CASRYRGANTGELFF.

The chain combines TRBV7-9 with TRBJ2-7; possible D gene TRBD2, 5 bases. In germline, CDR1 is SEHNR, CDR2 FQNEAQ (reference sequence). Trimming removed 0 bases at V and 6 bases at J, with 21 bases between. The CDR3 extends over 17 amino acids. CDR3 amino acids: CASSLAKPVGVFSEQYF. DNA of the CDR3: TGTGCCAGCAGCTTAGCCAAACCCGTGGGAGTTTTCAGCGAGCAGTACTTC.

This clonotype has a handful of counts. This chain connects TRBV24-1 to TRBJ2-1, with D uncertain. Trimming pared 0 bases from V and 7 bases from J, leaving 6 bases between. Per the germline V gene, CDR1 is KGHDR and CDR2 is SFDVKD. This CDR3 is 13 amino acids long. The CDR3 DNA reads TGTGCCACCAGTGATTTGCCCGGGAATGAGCAGTTCTTC. This sequence encodes CATSDLPGNEQFF.

This clonotype was seen more than once but under ten times. This chain uses TRBV29-1 with TRBJ1-5; 8 bases are shared with TRBD1. Trimming took 7 bases from V and 4 from J; bases not matched to a gene: 6. This CDR3 has 13 amino acids. Germline assignment: CDR1 SQVTM and CDR2 ANQGSEA. CDR3 nucleotide sequence: TGCAGCGGACAGACAGGGGCGAATCAGCCCCAGCATTTT. It encodes CSGQTGANQPQHF. Variable domain in full (rest from reference TRBV29-1 and TRBJ1-5): SAVISQKPSRDICQRGTSLTIQCQVDSQVTMMFWYRQQPGQSLTLIATANQGSEATYESGFVIDKFPISRPNLTFSTLTVSNMSPEDSSIYLCSGQTGANQPQHFGDGTRLSIL.

The sample holds many counts of this clonotype. The rearrangement uses TRBV7-8 and TRBJ2-3; D possibly corresponds to TRBD1 (5 bases). V was shortened by 4 bases and J by 2 bases, with 13 bases between the two germline ends. Germline V CDR1 and CDR2: SGHVS, FQNEAQ. The CDR3 totals 15 residues. The CDR3 bases are TGTGCCAGCAGCTCTAGTTCGACAGACACAGATACGCAGTATTTT. Its protein product is CASSSSSTDTDTQYF.

This clonotype was picked up many times. J is TRBJ2-3 and V is TRBV24-1; TRBD1 aligns across 8 bases. CDR1 is KGHDR, CDR2 SFDVKD, per germline. Germline trimming cut 4 bases from V and 6 bases from J; bases unmatched to any gene: 5. CDR3 size: 14 residues. Written as DNA, the CDR3 is TGTGCCACCAGTGACCCCAGACAGGGGGATACGCAGTATTTT. It specifies CATSDPRQGDTQYF.

The chain has TRBV9 and TRBJ2-7; 7 nucleotides agree with TRBD2. Trimming took 0 bases from V and 3 from J; bases not matched to a gene: 6. Germline-derived CDR1 and CDR2 are SGDLS and YYNGEE. This CDR3 has 15 amino acids. The DNA for the CDR3 is TGTGCCAGCAGCGTAGGGGTGGGAGGGTTCTACGAGCAGTACTTC. This sequence encodes CASSVGVGGFYEQYF.

A few counts support this clonotype. The chain joins TRBV4-2 to TRBJ2-1; TRBD1 matches 8 bases. Germline CDR1 and CDR2: LGHNA and YNFKEQ. The CDR3 is made up of 15 amino acids. V was pared by 8 bases and J by 4 bases, with 10 bases of the junction left unmatched. CDR3: CASSRTGPQYNEQFF. The DNA of the CDR3 is TGTGCCAGCTCAAGGACAGGGCCACAATACAATGAGCAGTTCTTC.

The chain joins TRBV18 to TRBJ1-6, with TRBD1 matching 7 bases. Germline V gives CDR1 KGHSH, CDR2 LQKENI. Germline trimming cut 0 bases from V and 7 bases from J; bases unmatched to any gene: 6. This CDR3 is built from 16 residues. The CDR3 region has the DNA TGTGCCAGCTCACCACCTTTGCAGGGGGTAAATTCACCCCTCCACTTT. Residues: CASSPPLQGVNSPLHF.

This clonotype was observed a handful of times. V is TRBV12-3 or TRBV12-4 and J is TRBJ1-1, with D possibly TRBD1 on 5 matching bases. The V and J ends lost 6 bases and 1 base respectively, with 9 bases between them. The CDR3 is 13 amino acids. CDR3 DNA: TGTGCCAGCAGACTACAGGCGAACACTGAAGCTTTCTTT. It encodes CASRLQANTEAFF.

The chain couples TRBV11-2 to TRBJ1-6; 7 bases agree with TRBD1. This CDR3 region has 15 residues. Germline V lookup: CDR1 SGHAT, CDR2 FQNNGV. Losses at the gene ends were 3 bases for V and 6 bases for J; bases not matched to a gene: 5. CDR3 sequence (DNA): TGTGCCAGCAGCTTCGAGGGGGCGGCTAATTCACCCCTCCACTTT. The encoded protein is CASSFEGAANSPLHF.

This clonotype was detected a few times. The rearrangement joins TRBV5-1 to TRBJ2-5; a weak D match, TRBD2 (5 bases). This CDR3 is 15 amino acids long. V lost 4 bases and J 2 bases, leaving 15 bases between the germline ends. Germline values: CDR1 SGHRS, CDR2 YFSETQ. Here the CDR3 DNA reads TGCGCCAGCAGCCGGACTCGGGGTCCACAAGAGACCCAGTACTTC. Its protein is CASSRTRGPQETQYF.

The rearrangement joins TRBV29-1 to TRBJ1-2; 8 nucleotides match TRBD1. In germline, CDR1 is SQVTM, CDR2 ANQGSEA. Trimming took 4 bases from V and 6 from J; bases not matched to a gene: 10. This CDR3 contains 14 residues. CDR3 in DNA: TGCAGCGTTGCCCCCCTATCAGGGGGCAATGGCTACACCTTC. Its translation is CSVAPLSGGNGYTF.

This clonotype was detected many times. The V call is TRBV28, the J call TRBJ2-7; 9 nucleotides line up with TRBD1. The germline CDR1 and CDR2 sequences are MDHEN and SYDVKM. V trimming: 4 bases; J trimming: 2 bases; junction bases outside the gene matches: 15. There are 18 residues in the CDR3. The CDR3 nucleotides are TGTGCCAGCAGTTCCGTGACAGGGGGTTTCCGGATCCCCTACGAGCAGTACTTC. Translating it yields CASSSVTGGFRIPYEQYF.

This clonotype has ten or more counts. The chain recombines TRBV28 with TRBJ1-3; 7 bases fit TRBD1. CDR3 size: 14 residues. Germline V lookup: CDR1 MDHEN, CDR2 SYDVKM. J lost 3 bases, V lost 6 bases, and 5 bases had no gene match. The CDR3 is CASRSGQVGNTIYF. CDR3 nucleotides: TGTGCCAGCAGGTCCGGACAGGTTGGAAACACCATATATTTT.

The V gene is TRBV5-1, the J gene TRBJ2-1, with D possibly being TRBD2 (6 bases). With 4 bases removed from V and 0 bases from J, the gap between germline ends came to 14 bases. Germline lookup yields CDR1 SGHRS and CDR2 YFSETQ. The CDR3 sequence is 16 residues long. Here the CDR3 DNA reads TGCGCCAGCAGCGTCTTTAGCGGTAGCTCCTACAATGAGCAGTTCTTC. Translation gives CASSVFSGSSYNEQFF.